This record looks at one T cell receptor beta chain sequence and its context. Its antigen is undetermined. This PCR relied on a set of 60 Vbeta primers and 13 Jbeta primers. Data came from immunoSEQ multiplex PCR; TCRdb stores just in-frame clones and leaves some out. The sample has some 120,000 clones, roughly 74% seen once. The ends were cut back, 5 bases at V and 3 bases at J, with 21 bases in the middle. Germline V gene lookup returns CDR1 SGHRS and CDR2 YFSETQ. The CDR3 loop spans 16 amino acids. The entry originates in a study of cytomegalovirus exposure and HLA in healthy donors. Study-level points and caveats: Links to common viral pathogens appeared, in a later analysis, for several of the most significant clusters.

Sequencing was performed on PBMCs. The sequence came from a woman in her forties or fifties in good health and CMV-seropositive. The gene calls are TRBV5-1 and TRBJ2-7; D is possibly TRBD2 (5 bases). The CDR3: CASSPKRGSPVYEQYF. The CDR3 nucleotides are TGCGCCAGCAGTCCTAAACGGGGATCCCCGGTCTACGAGCAGTACTTC.